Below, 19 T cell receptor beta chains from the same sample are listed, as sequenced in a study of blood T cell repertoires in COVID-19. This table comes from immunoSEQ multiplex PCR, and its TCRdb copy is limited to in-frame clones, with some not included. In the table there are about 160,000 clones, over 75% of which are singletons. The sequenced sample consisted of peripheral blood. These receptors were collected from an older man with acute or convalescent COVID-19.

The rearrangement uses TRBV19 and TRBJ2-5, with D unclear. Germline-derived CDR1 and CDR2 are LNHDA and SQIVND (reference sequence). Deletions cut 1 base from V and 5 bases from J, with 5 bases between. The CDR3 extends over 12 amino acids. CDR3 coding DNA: TGTGCCAGTAGTATAGTAGAGGAGACCCAGTACTTC. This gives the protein CASSIVEETQYF.

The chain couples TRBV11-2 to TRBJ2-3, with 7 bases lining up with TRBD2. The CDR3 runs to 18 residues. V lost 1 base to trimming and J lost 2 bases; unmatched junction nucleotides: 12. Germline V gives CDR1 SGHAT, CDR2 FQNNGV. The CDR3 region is CASSLVVWASGNTDTQYF. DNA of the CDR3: TGTGCCAGCAGCTTAGTTGTCTGGGCTAGCGGAAACACAGATACGCAGTATTTT.

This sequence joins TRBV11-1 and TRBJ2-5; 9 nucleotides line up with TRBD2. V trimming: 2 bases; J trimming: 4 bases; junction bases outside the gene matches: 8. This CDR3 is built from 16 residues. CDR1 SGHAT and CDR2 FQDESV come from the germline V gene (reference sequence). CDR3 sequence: CASSLSAGGPGETQYF. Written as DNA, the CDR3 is TGTGCCAGCAGCTTAAGTGCGGGAGGGCCGGGAGAGACCCAGTACTTC. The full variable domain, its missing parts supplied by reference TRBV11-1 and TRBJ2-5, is EAEVAQSPRYKITEKSQAVAFWCDPISGHATLYWYRQILGQGPELLVQFQDESVVDDSQLPKDRFSAERLKGVDSTLKIQPAELGDSAMYLCASSLSAGGPGETQYFGPGTRLLVL.

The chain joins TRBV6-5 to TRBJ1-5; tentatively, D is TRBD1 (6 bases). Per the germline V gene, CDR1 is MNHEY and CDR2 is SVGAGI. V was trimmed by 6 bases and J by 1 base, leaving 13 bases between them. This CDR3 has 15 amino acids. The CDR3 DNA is TGTGCCAGCAGGATAAGGACAGAAAGCAATCAGCCCCAGCATTTT. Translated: CASRIRTESNQPQHF.

For the CDR3, the DNA is TGTGCCAGCAGCCCCACAGGGGTTGGTGATACGCAGTATTTT. Protein: CASSPTGVGDTQYF. The J gene is TRBJ2-3, the V gene TRBV7-2; 7 bases align to TRBD1. CDR3 length equals 14 residues. Germline V lookup: CDR1 SGHTA, CDR2 FQGNSA. Losses at the gene ends were 5 bases for V and 6 bases for J; bases not matched to a gene: 8.

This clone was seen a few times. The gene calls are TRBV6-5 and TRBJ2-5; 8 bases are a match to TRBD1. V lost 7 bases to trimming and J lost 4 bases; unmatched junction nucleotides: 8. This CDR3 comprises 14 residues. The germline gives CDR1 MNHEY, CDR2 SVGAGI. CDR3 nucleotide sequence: TGTGCCAGCACCCCAGGGGGCTTGGGAGAGACCCAGTACTTC. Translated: CASTPGGLGETQYF.

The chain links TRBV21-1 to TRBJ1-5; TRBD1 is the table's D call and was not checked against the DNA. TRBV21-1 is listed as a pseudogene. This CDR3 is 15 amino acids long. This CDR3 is CASSPLPGDNQPQHF. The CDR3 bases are TGTGCCAGCAGCCCCCTCCCAGGGGACAATCAGCCCCAGCATTTT.

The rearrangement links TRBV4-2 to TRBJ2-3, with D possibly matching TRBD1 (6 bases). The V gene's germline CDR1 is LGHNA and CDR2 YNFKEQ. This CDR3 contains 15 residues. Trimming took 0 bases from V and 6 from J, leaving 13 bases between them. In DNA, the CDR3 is TGTGCCAGCAGCCAAGATCAGGGGAGTTCGGATACGCAGTATTTT. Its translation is CASSQDQGSSDTQYF.

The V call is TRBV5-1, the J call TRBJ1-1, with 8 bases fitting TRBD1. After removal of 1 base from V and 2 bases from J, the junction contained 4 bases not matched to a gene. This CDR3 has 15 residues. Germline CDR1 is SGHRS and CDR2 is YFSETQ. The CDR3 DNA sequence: TGCGCCAGCAGCTTGCAGGGGGCAGGAAACACTGAAGCTTTCTTT. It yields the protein CASSLQGAGNTEAFF.

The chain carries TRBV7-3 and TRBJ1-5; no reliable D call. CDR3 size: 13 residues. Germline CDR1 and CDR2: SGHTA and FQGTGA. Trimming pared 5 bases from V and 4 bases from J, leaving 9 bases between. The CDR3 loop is CASSAGPNQPQHF. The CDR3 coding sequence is TGTGCCAGCAGCGCAGGCCCTAATCAGCCCCAGCATTTT.

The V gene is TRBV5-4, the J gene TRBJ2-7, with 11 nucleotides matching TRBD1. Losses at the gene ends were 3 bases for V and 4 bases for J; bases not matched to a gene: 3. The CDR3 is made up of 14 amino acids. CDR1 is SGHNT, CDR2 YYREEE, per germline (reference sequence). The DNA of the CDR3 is TGTGCCAGCAGCTCGGGACAGGGGGGTTACGAGCAGTACTTC. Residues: CASSSGQGGYEQYF. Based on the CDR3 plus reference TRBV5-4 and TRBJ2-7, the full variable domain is ETGVTQSPTHLIKTRGQQVTLRCSSQSGHNTVSWYQQALGQGPQFIFQYYREEENGRGNFPPRFSGLQFPNYSSELNVNALELDDSALYLCASSSGQGGYEQYFGPGTRLTVT.

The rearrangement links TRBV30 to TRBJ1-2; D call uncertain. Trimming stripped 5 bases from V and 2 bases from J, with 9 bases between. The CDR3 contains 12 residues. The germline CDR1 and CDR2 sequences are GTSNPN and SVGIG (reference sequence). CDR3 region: CAWDPGNYGYTF. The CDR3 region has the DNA TGTGCCTGGGACCCGGGGAACTATGGCTACACCTTC.

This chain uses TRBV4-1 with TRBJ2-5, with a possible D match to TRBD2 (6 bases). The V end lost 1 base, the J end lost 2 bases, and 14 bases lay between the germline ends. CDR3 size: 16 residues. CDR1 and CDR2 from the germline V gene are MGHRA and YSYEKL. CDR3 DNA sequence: TGCGCCAGCAGCCAAGTTAATGTTCGGGAGCAAGAGACCCAGTACTTC. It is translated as CASSQVNVREQETQYF.

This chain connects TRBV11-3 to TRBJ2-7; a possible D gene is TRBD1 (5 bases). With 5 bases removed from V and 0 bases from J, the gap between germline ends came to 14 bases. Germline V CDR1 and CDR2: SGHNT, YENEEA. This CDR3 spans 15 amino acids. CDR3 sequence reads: CASSPGEGHSYEQYF. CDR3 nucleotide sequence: TGTGCCAGCAGCCCCGGCGAAGGACACTCCTACGAGCAGTACTTC.

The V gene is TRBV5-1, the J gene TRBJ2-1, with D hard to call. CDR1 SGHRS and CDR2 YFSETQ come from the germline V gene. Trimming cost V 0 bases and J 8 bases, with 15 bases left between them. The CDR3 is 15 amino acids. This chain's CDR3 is CASSLEQVHLDEQFF. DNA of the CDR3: TGCGCCAGCAGCTTGGAACAAGTCCACCTCGATGAGCAGTTCTTC.

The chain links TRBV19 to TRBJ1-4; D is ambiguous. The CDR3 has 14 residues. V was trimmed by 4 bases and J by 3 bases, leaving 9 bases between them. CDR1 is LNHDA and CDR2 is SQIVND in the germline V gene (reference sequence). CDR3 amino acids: CASSRHGSNEKLFF. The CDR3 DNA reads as TGTGCCAGTAGTAGGCACGGGTCTAATGAAAAACTGTTTTTT.

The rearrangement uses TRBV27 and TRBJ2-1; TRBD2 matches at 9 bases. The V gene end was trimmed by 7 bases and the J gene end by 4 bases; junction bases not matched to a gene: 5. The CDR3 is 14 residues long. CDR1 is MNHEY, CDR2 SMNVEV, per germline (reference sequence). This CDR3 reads CASTLAGGYNEQFF. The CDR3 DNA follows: TGTGCCAGCACTCTGGCGGGAGGGTACAATGAGCAGTTCTTC.

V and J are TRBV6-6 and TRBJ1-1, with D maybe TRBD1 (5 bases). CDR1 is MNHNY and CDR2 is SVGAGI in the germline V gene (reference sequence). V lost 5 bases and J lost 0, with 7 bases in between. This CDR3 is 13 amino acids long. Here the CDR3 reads CASSDSLNTEAFF. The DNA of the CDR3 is TGTGCCAGCAGTGACAGCTTGAACACTGAAGCTTTCTTT.

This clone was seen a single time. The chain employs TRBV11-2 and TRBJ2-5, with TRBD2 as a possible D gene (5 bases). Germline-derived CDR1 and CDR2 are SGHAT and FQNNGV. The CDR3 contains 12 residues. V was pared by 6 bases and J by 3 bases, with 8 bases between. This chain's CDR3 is CASRASKETQYF. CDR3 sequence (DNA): TGTGCCAGCAGGGCTAGCAAAGAGACCCAGTACTTC.